This passage covers 17 T cell receptor beta chains from one sample sequenced in a study of T cells in Graves' hyperthyroidism and ophthalmopathy. RNA transcripts yielded amplified TCR beta CDR3 regions. A set of HTBI primers served as the primers for a first-round RT-PCR of the TCR CDR3. MiXCR, run by TCRdb on the multiplex PCR reads, gives a single entry per CDR3 protein. The sample records almost 250,000 distinct CDR3 sequences, 24% being singletons. The specimen was blood. The receptor source for this set is a woman aged 40 to 49 with Graves' ophthalmopathy.

On this clonotype: A much larger clone differs by one base, so this may be a read error. The chain employs TRBV12-3 or TRBV12-4 and TRBJ2-2; TRBD2 is a possible D gene (5 bases). CDR3 size: 15 residues. V lost 6 bases and J lost 5, with 16 bases in between. The CDR3 region has the DNA TGTGCCAGCAGACTCCGGGGTTGGGGAACCGGGGAGCTGTTTTTT. This codes for CASRLRGWGTGELFF.

This clonotype was found many times. The chain's CDR3 is CASRPGEAGANVLTF. CDR3 nucleotide sequence: TGTGCCAGCAGACCAGGGGAGGCTGGGGCCAACGTCCTGACTTTC. V usage is TRBV25-1 and J usage is TRBJ2-6; possibly TRBD1 or TRBD2 for D (6 bases each). The CDR3 has 15 residues. V shed 6 bases and J shed 2 bases, with 11 bases lying between them. In germline, CDR1 is MGHDK, CDR2 SYGVNS.

This chain links TRBV6-2 or TRBV6-3 with TRBJ2-7, with D perhaps matching TRBD2 (5 bases). This CDR3 is built from 12 residues. Trimming left V 6 bases short and J 3 bases short, with 9 bases between. CDR1 MNHEY and CDR2 SVGEGT come from the germline V gene. CDR3 nucleotides: TGTGCCAGCAGAACGAGGGTCTACGAGCAGTACTTC. Translation gives CASRTRVYEQYF.

This clonotype was seen many times. This chain uses TRBV30 with TRBJ1-3, with no clear D. CDR1 and CDR2 (germline): GTSNPN, SVGIG (reference sequence). The CDR3 is 17 residues long. Between the trimmed V and J ends, which lost 0 bases and 4 bases, there was a span of 19 bases. The CDR3 spells CAWSVLYQVEEGNTIYF. In DNA form, the CDR3 reads TGTGCCTGGAGTGTATTATACCAAGTAGAGGAAGGAAACACCATATATTTT.

In this sample, this clonotype turned up many times. The rearrangement uses TRBV28 and TRBJ1-5; 7 bases are shared with TRBD1. The CDR3 contains 14 residues. Trimming at V came to 5 bases and at J to 4 bases, leaving 5 bases not matched to a gene. Germline V gene lookup returns CDR1 MDHEN and CDR2 SYDVKM. CDR3 amino acids: CASSEGQTNQPQHF. CDR3 nucleotides: TGTGCCAGCAGTGAGGGACAGACGAATCAGCCCCAGCATTTT.

The V call is TRBV24-1, the J call TRBJ1-1, with D maybe TRBD1 (6 bases). Germline V lookup: CDR1 KGHDR, CDR2 SFDVKD. This CDR3 is 14 amino acids long. The V end was cut by 5 bases, the J end by 6 bases, with 15 bases between. CDR3 residues: CATSGLSGAAEAFF. CDR3 nucleotides: TGTGCCACCAGTGGTCTCTCAGGGGCGGCTGAAGCTTTCTTT.

This clonotype was detected a few times. The V gene is TRBV6-1, the J gene TRBJ1-1; D not resolved. The CDR3 extends over 12 amino acids. The germline V gene encodes CDR1 MNHNS and CDR2 SASEGT. Trimming pared 9 bases from V and 1 base from J, leaving 9 bases between. The CDR3: CASAGWNTEAFF. The CDR3 DNA sequence: TGTGCCAGTGCTGGGTGGAACACTGAAGCTTTCTTT.

This clonotype was recorded at least ten times. J is TRBJ2-4 and V is TRBV12-3 or TRBV12-4; perhaps TRBD2 as D (6 bases). Trimming stripped 4 bases from V and 1 base from J, with 20 bases between. The CDR3 length is 18 residues. The CDR3 is CASSSKTYGRGAKNIQYF. The CDR3 DNA sequence: TGTGCCAGCAGTTCCAAGACCTACGGGAGAGGGGCCAAAAACATTCAGTACTTC.

Many counts were recorded for this clonotype. The V and J genes are TRBV5-1 and TRBJ2-7, with 11 bases lining up with TRBD1. Per the germline V gene, CDR1 is SGHRS and CDR2 is YFSETQ. The ends lost 4 bases at V and 5 bases at J; junction bases unmatched: 8. The CDR3 loop spans 15 amino acids. The CDR3 DNA reads as TGCGCCAGCAGCGCGTCCGGGACAGGGGGAAACGAGCAGTACTTC. It specifies CASSASGTGGNEQYF.

This sequence joins TRBV6-1 and TRBJ2-5; D might be TRBD2 (6 bases). With 3 bases removed from V and 10 bases from J, the gap between germline ends came to 18 bases. The CDR3 runs to 14 residues. Germline V gene sequence: CDR1 MNHNS, CDR2 SASEGT. In DNA form, the CDR3 reads TGTGCCAGCAGTGATCTAAGGAGGGGATTTCTCCAGTACTTC. Translated, it gives CASSDLRRGFLQYF.

This clonotype has at least ten counts. The chain carries TRBV28 and TRBJ2-7; D may match TRBD1 or TRBD2 (5 bases each). V lost 7 bases to trimming and J lost 3 bases, with 25 bases between them. The CDR3 is 17 amino acids. Germline lookup yields CDR1 MDHEN and CDR2 SYDVKM. This chain's CDR3 is CASTPLWRADTNYEQYF. Here the CDR3 DNA reads TGTGCCAGCACCCCGTTATGGCGAGCGGACACTAACTACGAGCAGTACTTC.

This clonotype was observed at least ten times. The chain links TRBV28 to TRBJ1-1, with unresolved D. This CDR3 contains 13 residues. V lost 3 bases and J 1 base, leaving 6 bases between the germline ends. Germline V CDR1 and CDR2: MDHEN, SYDVKM. CDR3 nucleotide sequence: TGTGCCAGCAGTTTTGTAAGGAACACTGAAGCTTTCTTT. Amino acid sequence: CASSFVRNTEAFF.

This clonotype came up many times. V is TRBV3-1 and J is TRBJ1-5, with D hard to call. This CDR3 has 16 residues. Germline CDR1 is LGHDT and CDR2 is YNNKEL (reference sequence). V shed 1 base and J shed 4 bases, with 14 bases lying between them. CDR3 loop: CASSQGLADSNQPQHF. CDR3 nucleotide sequence: TGTGCCAGCAGCCAAGGATTAGCGGACTCTAATCAGCCCCAGCATTTT.

The table lists this clonotype with many counts. The rearrangement joins TRBV28 to TRBJ2-2, with TRBD2 identical over 8 bases. V lost 5 bases and J lost 4; bases outside the gene matches: 9. Germline values: CDR1 MDHEN, CDR2 SYDVKM. The CDR3 extends over 16 amino acids. CDR3 protein: CASSHRTSRGTGELFF. The CDR3 DNA reads as TGTGCCAGCAGTCACCGGACTAGCCGGGGCACCGGGGAGCTGTTTTTT.

This clonotype was counted a single time. The chain couples TRBV7-2 to TRBJ2-7; D remains unclear. Trimming shortened V by 1 base and J by 2 bases, and 6 bases separated the two germline ends. CDR1 and CDR2 from the germline V gene are SGHTA and FQGNSA. There are 13 residues in the CDR3. Here the CDR3 reads CASSLVIAYEQYF. The CDR3 DNA reads TGTGCCAGCAGCTTAGTAATTGCCTACGAGCAGTACTTC.

The V gene is TRBV11-2, the J gene TRBJ2-5; 7 nucleotides agree with TRBD1. The CDR3 has 15 amino acids. Trimming took 5 bases from V and 5 from J; bases not matched to a gene: 11. Germline CDR1 SGHAT, CDR2 FQNNGV. CDR3 in DNA: TGTGCCAGCAGCACGGACAGGTTAGGAACGGAGACCCAGTACTTC. This translates into CASSTDRLGTETQYF. The full variable domain, in which reference TRBV11-2 and TRBJ2-5 provide the parts outside the CDR3, is EAGVAQSPRYKIIEKRQSVAFWCNPISGHATLYWYQQILGQGPKLLIQFQNNGVVDDSQLPKDRFSAERLKGVDSTLKIQPAKLEDSAVYLCASSTDRLGTETQYFGPGTRLLVL.

This rearrangement joins TRBV25-1 to TRBJ2-2; no reliable D call. CDR3 length: 13 amino acids. Germline CDR1 and CDR2: MGHDK and SYGVNS. V lost 2 bases, J lost 5 bases, and 6 bases lay in between. CDR3: CASSEAVTGELFF. The CDR3, as DNA: TGTGCCAGCAGTGAAGCTGTAACCGGGGAGCTGTTTTTT.